This TCR beta chain was sequenced during a study of blood T cell repertoires in COVID-19. Study-wide context: The United States, Italy and Spain were the sources of the acute and convalescent COVID-19 samples.

In the authors' methods: From reference gene primer amplification, estimates of nucleated cell counts were derived. The table came from immunoSEQ multiplex PCR; TCRdb's copy has only in-frame clones and leaves some out. The V and J calls and clone size were taken over from that table, and D and trimming were inferred from the DNA. This table holds about 260,000 clones, approximately 82% found once. CDR3 size: 19 residues. Per germline, CDR1 SGHVS and CDR2 FQNEAQ. V dropped 2 bases and J dropped 9; count of bases not matched to a gene: 21. This sequence originates from a woman of 80 years or more with acute or convalescent COVID-19. The rearrangement links TRBV7-8 to TRBJ2-5, with TRBD1 identical over 10 bases. Sample: peripheral blood. In DNA form, the CDR3 reads TGTGCCAGCAGCTTAAAGTCCGGGACAGGGGACGCCCGGGGAGGGGCCCAGTACTTC. Protein: CASSLKSGTGDARGGAQYF.